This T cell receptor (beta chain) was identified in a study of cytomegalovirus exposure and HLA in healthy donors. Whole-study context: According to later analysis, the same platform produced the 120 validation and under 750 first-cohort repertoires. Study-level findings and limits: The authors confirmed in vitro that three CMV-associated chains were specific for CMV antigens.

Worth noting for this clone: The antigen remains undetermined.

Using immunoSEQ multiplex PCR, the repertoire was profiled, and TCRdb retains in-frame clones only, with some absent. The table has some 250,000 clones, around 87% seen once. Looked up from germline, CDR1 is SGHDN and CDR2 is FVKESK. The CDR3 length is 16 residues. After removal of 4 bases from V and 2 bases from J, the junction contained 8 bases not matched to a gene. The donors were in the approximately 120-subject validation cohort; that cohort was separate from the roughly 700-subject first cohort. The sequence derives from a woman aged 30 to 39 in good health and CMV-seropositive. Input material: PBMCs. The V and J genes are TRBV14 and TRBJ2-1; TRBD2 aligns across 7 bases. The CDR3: CASSPGGRTAYNEQFF. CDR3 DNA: TGTGCCAGCAGCCCCGGCGGGAGAACCGCCTACAATGAGCAGTTCTTC.